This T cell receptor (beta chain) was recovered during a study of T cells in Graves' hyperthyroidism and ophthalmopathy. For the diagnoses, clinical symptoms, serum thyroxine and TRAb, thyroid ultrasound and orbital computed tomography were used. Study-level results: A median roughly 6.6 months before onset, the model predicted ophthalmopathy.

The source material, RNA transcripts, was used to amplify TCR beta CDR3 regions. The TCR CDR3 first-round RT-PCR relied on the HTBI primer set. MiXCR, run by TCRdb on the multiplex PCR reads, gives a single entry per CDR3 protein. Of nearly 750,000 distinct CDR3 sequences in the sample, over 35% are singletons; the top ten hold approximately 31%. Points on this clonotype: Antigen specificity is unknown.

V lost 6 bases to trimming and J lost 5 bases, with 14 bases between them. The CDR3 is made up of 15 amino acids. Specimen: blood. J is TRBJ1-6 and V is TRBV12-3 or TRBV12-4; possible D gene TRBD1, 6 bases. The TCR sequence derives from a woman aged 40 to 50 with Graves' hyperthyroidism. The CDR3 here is CASSFRTADNSPLHF. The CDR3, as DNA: TGTGCCAGCAGCTTCCGGACAGCTGATAATTCACCCCTCCACTTT.